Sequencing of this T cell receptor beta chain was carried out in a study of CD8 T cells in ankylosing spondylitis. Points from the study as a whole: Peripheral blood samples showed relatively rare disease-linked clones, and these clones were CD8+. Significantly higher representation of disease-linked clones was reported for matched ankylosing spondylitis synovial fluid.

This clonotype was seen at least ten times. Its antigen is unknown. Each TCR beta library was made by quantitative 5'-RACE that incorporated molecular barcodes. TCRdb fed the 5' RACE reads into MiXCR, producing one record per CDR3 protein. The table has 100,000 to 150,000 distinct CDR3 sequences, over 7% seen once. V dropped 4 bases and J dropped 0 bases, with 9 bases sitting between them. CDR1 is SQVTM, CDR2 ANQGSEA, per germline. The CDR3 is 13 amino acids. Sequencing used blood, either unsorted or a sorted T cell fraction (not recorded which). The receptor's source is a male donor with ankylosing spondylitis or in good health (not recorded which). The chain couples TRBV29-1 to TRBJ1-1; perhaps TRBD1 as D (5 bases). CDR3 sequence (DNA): TGCAGCGTTGTTCGGGGGATGAACACTGAAGCTTTCTTT. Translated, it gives CSVVRGMNTEAFF. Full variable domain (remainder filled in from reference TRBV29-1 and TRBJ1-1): SAVISQKPSRDICQRGTSLTIQCQVDSQVTMMFWYRQQPGQSLTLIATANQGSEATYESGFVIDKFPISRPNLTFSTLTVSNMSPEDSSIYLCSVVRGMNTEAFFGQGTRLTVV.